The rows below give T cell receptor beta chains drawn from one sample of a study of cytomegalovirus exposure and HLA in healthy donors. Sequenced by immunoSEQ multiplex PCR; TCRdb stores in-frame clones only, minus some. Among roughly 84,000 clones listed, roughly 63% were seen once. The sequenced sample consisted of PBMCs. The receptors were gathered from a woman in her forties in good health and CMV-seropositive. The conserved cysteine and the conserved F or W are not part of the CDR3 here. Clone size is given for some rows only: seen once, a few or many times, or a class if the clone is expanded.

TRBV27	TRBJ2-2	11	few	ASSPSPTGELF
TRBV4-1	TRBJ2-7	12	NA	ASSQVPRDYEQY
TRBV29-1	TRBJ2-7	13	NA	SVEYRTGYSYEQY
TRBV28	TRBJ1-1	15	NA	ASSQPLRTGIITEAF
TRBV7-9	TRBJ2-5	9	NA	ASSPQETQY
TRBV7-2	TRBJ2-5	12	NA	ASSLGGERETQY
TRBV2	TRBJ1-2	12	NA	ASSVAGGPYGYT
TRBV28	TRBJ1-2	12	NA	ASSSGTGTYGYT
TRBV15	TRBJ1-1	15	few	ATSRPPHSLQFTEAF
TRBV25-1	TRBJ2-1	16	NA	ASSESWAGGPQVNEQF